A selection of T cell receptor beta chains follows, all from one sample in a study of T-cell reconstitution after alpha-beta-depleted transplantation in children. Each CDR3 protein gets one entry after TCRdb re-called the PCR reads with MiXCR. The sample lists around 700,000 distinct CDR3 sequences; 10% to 15% were seen once. Specimen: PBMCs, collected before TCRalphabeta/CD19-depleted stem cell transplant. The receptors stem from a girl aged 2-10 years with congenital amegakaryocytic thrombocytopenia, due to receive a stem cell transplant. Both conserved end residues are part of each CDR3. Each record gives: D gene, J gene, clone size, CDR3 length, V gene, CDR3 protein, CDR3 DNA. D genes are given only for firm matches. Clone sizes are given selectively: once, few, many, or a class where the clone is expanded.

>TRBD2|TRBJ2-3|many|17|TRBV29-1
CSVEGPLLADSADTQYF
TGCAGCGTTGAAGGCCCCCTACTAGCGGACTCCGCAGATACGCAGTATTTT
>.|TRBJ2-2|few|14|TRBV12-5
CASGLAGAAGELFF
TGTGCTAGTGGTTTGGCAGGGGCCGCCGGGGAGCTGTTTTTT
>TRBD2|TRBJ2-1|many|14|TRBV7-9
CASKGLADYNEQFF
TGTGCCAGCAAGGGACTAGCGGATTACAATGAGCAGTTCTTC
>.|TRBJ2-5|few|14|TRBV12-3/TRBV12-4
CASRGDGWQETQYF
TGTGCCAGCAGGGGGGACGGGTGGCAAGAGACCCAGTACTTC
>.|TRBJ2-7|many|13|TRBV29-1
CSVGARGPYEQYF
TGCAGCGTTGGAGCTAGAGGGCCCTACGAGCAGTACTTC
>.|TRBJ2-1|few|13|TRBV5-6
CATRRYWDNEQFF
TGTGCCACCCGAAGATATTGGGACAATGAGCAGTTCTTC
>.|TRBJ2-7|.|13|TRBV7-9
CASSLANGGEQYF
TGTGCCAGCAGCTTAGCTAATGGGGGGGAGCAGTACTTC
>.|TRBJ2-2|many|15|TRBV20-1
CSASTIRDSTGELFF
TGCAGTGCTTCTACCATCCGGGACTCCACCGGGGAGCTGTTTTTT
>TRBD2|TRBJ2-7|.|17|TRBV14
CASSHHGLAGDRREQYF
TGTGCCAGCAGCCATCACGGACTAGCGGGAGATCGGCGCGAGCAGTACTTC
>TRBD2|TRBJ2-7|many|18|TRBV5-1
CASSLLFRGGLAAYEQYF
TGCGCCAGCAGCTTGTTGTTTCGGGGTGGACTAGCGGCTTACGAGCAGTACTTC
>TRBD1|TRBJ2-5|many|15|TRBV20-1
CSALRRDRDQETQYF
TGCAGTGCTCTCCGCCGGGACAGGGATCAAGAGACCCAGTACTTC
>.|TRBJ1-5|many|18|TRBV12-3/TRBV12-4
CASTLGHRLWVGNQPQHF
TGTGCCAGCACCCTAGGGCACCGCCTGTGGGTAGGCAATCAGCCCCAGCATTTT
>TRBD2|TRBJ2-1|.|15|TRBV10-2
CASGIRDYSYNEQFF
TGCGCCAGCGGGATCCGGGACTACTCGTACAATGAGCAGTTCTTC
>.|TRBJ1-1|many|15|TRBV5-1
CASSLGAGLNTEAFF
TGCGCCAGCAGCTTGGGGGCAGGTCTGAACACTGAAGCTTTCTTT
>TRBD1|TRBJ2-7|.|14|TRBV12-3/TRBV12-4
CASSPGQGSFEQYF
TGTGCCAGCAGTCCGGGACAGGGGAGTTTCGAGCAGTACTTC
>.|TRBJ1-2|many|13|TRBV15
CATSSGLYYGYTF
TGTGCCACCAGCAGCGGACTGTACTATGGCTACACCTTC
>TRBD2|TRBJ2-1|.|13|TRBV10-3
CAVASGSPDEQFF
TGTGCCGTGGCTAGCGGGAGCCCGGATGAGCAGTTCTTC
>TRBD1|TRBJ1-2|many|13|TRBV20-1
CSASASRGDGYTF
TGCAGTGCTAGTGCGTCCAGGGGGGACGGCTACACCTTC
>.|TRBJ2-2|.|13|TRBV5-1
CASSSPTAGELFF
TGCGCCAGCAGCTCCCCGACAGCCGGGGAGCTGTTTTTT
>TRBD1|TRBJ2-2|.|16|TRBV5-1
CAIPHRDSANTGELFF
TGCGCCATCCCCCACCGGGACAGTGCGAACACCGGGGAGCTGTTTTTT
>.|TRBJ2-2|many|17|TRBV5-1
CASSLRYLAENTGELFF
TGCGCCAGCAGCTTGCGATATCTAGCAGAGAACACCGGGGAGCTGTTTTTT
>TRBD2|TRBJ2-3|many|15|TRBV11-2
CASRLSGRSTDTQYF
TGTGCCAGCAGGCTTAGCGGGAGGAGTACAGATACGCAGTATTTT